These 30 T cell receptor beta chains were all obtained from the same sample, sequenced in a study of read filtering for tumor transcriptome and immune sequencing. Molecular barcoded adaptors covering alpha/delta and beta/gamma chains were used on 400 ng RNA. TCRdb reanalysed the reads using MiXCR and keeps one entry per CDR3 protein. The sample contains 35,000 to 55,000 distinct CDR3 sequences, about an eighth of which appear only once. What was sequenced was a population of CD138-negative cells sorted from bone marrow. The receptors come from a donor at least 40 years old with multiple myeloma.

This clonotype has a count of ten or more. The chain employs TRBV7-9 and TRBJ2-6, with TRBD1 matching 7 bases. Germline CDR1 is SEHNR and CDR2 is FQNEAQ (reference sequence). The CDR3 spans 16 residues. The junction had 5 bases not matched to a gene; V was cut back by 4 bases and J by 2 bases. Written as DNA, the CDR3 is TGTGCCAGCAGCTCTACAGACAGGGCTGGGGCCAACGTCCTGACTTTC. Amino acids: CASSSTDRAGANVLTF.

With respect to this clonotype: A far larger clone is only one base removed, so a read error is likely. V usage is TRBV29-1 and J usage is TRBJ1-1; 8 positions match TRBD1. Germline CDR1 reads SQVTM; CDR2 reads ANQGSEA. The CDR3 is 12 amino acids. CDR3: CSAGTGQYERYF. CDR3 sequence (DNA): TGCAGCGCCGGGACAGGACAATACGAGCGGTACTTT.

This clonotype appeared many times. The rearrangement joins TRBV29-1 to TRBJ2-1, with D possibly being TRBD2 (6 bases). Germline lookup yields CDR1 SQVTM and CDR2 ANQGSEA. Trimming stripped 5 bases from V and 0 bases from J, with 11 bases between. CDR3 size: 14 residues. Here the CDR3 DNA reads TGCAGCGTTCTGGCGGGAAGCTCCTACAATGAGCAGTTCTTC. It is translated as CSVLAGSSYNEQFF.

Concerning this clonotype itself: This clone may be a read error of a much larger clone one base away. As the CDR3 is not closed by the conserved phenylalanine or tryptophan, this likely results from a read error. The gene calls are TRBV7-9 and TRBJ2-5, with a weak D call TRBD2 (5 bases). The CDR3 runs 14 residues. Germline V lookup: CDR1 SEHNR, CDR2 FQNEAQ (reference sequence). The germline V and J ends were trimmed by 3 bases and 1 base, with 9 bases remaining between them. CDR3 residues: CASSLNGIQETQYS. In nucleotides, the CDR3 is TGTGCCAGCAGCTTGAACGGGATCCAAGAGACCCAGTACTCC.

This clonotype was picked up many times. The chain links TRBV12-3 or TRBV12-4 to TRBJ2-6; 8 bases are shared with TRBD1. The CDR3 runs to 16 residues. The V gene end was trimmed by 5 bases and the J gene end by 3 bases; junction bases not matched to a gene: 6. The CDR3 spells CASSDRGVGGANVLTF. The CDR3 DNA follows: TGTGCCAGCAGTGACAGGGGAGTCGGTGGGGCCAACGTCCTGACTTTC.

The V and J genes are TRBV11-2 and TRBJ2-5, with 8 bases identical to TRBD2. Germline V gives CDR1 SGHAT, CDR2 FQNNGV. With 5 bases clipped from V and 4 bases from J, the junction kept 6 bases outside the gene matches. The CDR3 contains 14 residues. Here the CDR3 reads CASSPQSGRETQYF. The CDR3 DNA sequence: TGTGCCAGCAGCCCCCAAAGCGGGAGAGAGACCCAGTACTTC.

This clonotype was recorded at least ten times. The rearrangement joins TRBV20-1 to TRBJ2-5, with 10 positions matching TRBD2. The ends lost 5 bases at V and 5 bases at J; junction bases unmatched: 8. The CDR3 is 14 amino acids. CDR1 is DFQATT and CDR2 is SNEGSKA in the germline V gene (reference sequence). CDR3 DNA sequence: TGCAGTGCTGTTTGGCTAGCGGGAGACGAGACCCAGTACTTC. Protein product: CSAVWLAGDETQYF.

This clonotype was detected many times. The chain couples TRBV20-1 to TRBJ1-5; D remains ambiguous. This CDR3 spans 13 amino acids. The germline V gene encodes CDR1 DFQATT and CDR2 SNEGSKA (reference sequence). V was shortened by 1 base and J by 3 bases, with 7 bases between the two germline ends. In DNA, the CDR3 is TGCAGTGCTAGAGCTTCTATCAATCAGCCCCAGCATTTT. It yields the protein CSARASINQPQHF.

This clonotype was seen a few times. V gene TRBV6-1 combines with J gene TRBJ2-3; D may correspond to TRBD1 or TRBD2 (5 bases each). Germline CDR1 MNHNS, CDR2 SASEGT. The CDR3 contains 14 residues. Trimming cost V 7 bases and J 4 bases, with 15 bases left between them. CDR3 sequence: CASKGLGVPDTQYF. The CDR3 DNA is TGTGCCAGCAAGGGATTGGGGGTCCCAGATACGCAGTATTTT.

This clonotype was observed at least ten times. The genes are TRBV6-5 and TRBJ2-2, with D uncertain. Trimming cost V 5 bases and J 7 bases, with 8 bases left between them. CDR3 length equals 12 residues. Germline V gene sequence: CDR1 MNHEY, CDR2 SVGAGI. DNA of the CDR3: TGTGCCAGCAGTCCCCGTGGCGGGGAGCTGTTTTTT. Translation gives CASSPRGGELFF.

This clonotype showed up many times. CDR3 amino acids: CASSLDGYYNEQFF. The CDR3 region has the DNA TGTGCCAGCAGTTTAGACGGGTACTACAATGAGCAGTTCTTC. The chain carries TRBV27 and TRBJ2-1; D remains ambiguous. With 2 bases removed from V and 3 bases from J, the gap between germline ends came to 8 bases. The CDR3 extends over 14 amino acids. Germline V gives CDR1 MNHEY, CDR2 SMNVEV (reference sequence).

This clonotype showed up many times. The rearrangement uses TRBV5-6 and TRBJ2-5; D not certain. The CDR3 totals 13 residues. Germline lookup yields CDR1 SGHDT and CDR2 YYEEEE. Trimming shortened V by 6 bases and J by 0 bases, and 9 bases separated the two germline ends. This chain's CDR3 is CASTTQYQETQYF. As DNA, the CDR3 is TGTGCCAGCACCACACAGTACCAAGAGACCCAGTACTTC.

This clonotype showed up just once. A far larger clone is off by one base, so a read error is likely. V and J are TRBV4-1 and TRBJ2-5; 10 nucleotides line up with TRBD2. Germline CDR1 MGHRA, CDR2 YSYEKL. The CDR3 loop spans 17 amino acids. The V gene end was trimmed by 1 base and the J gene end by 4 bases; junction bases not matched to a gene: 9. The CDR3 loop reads CASSQGWPSGSSETQYF. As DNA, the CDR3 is TGCGCCAGCAGCCAAGGTTGGCCTAGCGGGAGTTCAGAGACCCAGTACTTC.

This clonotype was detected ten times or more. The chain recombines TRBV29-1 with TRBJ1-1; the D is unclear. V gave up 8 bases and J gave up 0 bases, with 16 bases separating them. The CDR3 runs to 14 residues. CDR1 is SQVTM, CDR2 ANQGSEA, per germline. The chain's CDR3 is CSLVQYNMNTEAFF. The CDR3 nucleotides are TGCAGCCTTGTCCAATATAACATGAACACTGAAGCTTTCTTT.

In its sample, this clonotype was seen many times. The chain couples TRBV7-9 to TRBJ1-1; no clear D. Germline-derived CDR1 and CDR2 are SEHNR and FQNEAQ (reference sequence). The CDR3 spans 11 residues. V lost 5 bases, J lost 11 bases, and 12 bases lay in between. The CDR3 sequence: CASSPYGLAFF. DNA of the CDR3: TGTGCCAGCAGCCCCTACGGCTTGGCTTTCTTT.

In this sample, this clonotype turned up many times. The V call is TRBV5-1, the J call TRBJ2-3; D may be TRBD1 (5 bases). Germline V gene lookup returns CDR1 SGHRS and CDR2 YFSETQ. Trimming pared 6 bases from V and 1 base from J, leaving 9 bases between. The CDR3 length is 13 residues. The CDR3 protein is CASMDTGTDTQYF. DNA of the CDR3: TGCGCCAGCATGGACACCGGCACAGATACGCAGTATTTT.

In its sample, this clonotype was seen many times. The CDR3 DNA sequence: TGTGCCAGCGCCGTACAGGTGAACACTGAAGCTTTCTTT. The encoded protein is CASAVQVNTEAFF. This sequence joins TRBV9 and TRBJ1-1; tentatively, D is TRBD1 (5 bases). CDR3 length: 13 amino acids. Germline CDR1 is SGDLS and CDR2 is YYNGEE. Trimming took 7 bases from V and 0 from J, leaving 10 bases between them.

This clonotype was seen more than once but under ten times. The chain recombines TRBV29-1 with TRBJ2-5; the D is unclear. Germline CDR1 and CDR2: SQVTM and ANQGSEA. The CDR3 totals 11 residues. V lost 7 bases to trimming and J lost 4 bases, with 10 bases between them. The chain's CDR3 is CSAEEGETQYF. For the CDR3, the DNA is TGCAGCGCCGAAGAAGGAGAGACCCAGTACTTC.

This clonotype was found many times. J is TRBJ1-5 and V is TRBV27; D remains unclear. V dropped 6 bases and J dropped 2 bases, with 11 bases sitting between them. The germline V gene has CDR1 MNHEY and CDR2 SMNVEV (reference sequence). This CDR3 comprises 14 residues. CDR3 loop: CASRPLYGNQPQHF. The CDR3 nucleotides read TGTGCCAGCAGACCCTTGTACGGCAATCAGCCCCAGCATTTT.

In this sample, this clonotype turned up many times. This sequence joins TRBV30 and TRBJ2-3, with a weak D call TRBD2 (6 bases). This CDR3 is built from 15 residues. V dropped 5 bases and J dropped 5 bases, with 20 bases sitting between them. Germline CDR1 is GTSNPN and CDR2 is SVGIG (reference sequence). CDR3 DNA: TGTGCCTGGGACGTAGGGACTTCCCGATTAGATACGCAGTATTTT. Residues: CAWDVGTSRLDTQYF.

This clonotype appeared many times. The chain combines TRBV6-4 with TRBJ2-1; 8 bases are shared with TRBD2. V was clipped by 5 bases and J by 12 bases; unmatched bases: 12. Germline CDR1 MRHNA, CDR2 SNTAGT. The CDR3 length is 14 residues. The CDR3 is CASSSEAGDSMQFF. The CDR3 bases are TGTGCCAGCAGTTCAGAAGCGGGAGACAGTATGCAGTTCTTC.

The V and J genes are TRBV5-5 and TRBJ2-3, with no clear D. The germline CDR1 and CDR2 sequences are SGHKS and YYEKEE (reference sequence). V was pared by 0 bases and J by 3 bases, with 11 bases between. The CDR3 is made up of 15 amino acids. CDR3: CASSLVAGLTDTQYF. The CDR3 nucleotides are TGTGCCAGCAGCTTGGTAGCTGGTTTGACAGATACGCAGTATTTT.

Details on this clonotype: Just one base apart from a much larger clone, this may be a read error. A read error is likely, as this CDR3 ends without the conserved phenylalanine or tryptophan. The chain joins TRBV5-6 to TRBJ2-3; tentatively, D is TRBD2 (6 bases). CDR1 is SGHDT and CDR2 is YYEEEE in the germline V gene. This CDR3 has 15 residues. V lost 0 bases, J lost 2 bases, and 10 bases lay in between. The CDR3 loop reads CASSLEGLLTDTQYS. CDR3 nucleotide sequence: TGTGCCAGCAGCTTGGAGGGACTTCTCACAGATACGCAGTATTCT.

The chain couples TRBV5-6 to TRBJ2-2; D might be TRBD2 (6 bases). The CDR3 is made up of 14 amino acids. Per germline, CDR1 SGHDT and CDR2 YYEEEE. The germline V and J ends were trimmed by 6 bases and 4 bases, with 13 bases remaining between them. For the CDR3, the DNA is TGTGCCAGCACTGGGGGGAAACCCACCGGGGAGCTGTTTTTT. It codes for CASTGGKPTGELFF.

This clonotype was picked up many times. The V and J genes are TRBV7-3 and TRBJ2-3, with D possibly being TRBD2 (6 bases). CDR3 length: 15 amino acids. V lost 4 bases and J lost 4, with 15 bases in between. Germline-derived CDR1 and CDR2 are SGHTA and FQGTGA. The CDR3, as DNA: TGTGCCAGCAGCTACCGCGGGGTAGTCTCAGATACGCAGTATTTT. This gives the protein CASSYRGVVSDTQYF. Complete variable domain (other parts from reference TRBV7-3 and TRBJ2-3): GAGVSQTPSNKVTEKGKYVELRCDPISGHTALYWYRQSLGQGPEFLIYFQGTGAADDSGLPNDRFFAVRPEGSVSTLKIQRTERGDSAVYLCASSYRGVVSDTQYFGPGTRLTVL.

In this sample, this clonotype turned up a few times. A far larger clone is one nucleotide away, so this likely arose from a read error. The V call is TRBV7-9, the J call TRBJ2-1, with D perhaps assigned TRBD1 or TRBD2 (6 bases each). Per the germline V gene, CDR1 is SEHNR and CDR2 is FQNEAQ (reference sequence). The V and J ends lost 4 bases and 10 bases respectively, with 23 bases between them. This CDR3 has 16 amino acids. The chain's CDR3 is CASSSTTGLTAYEQFF. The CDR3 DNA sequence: TGTGCCAGCAGCTCCACGACAGGACTAACAGCCTACGAGCAGTTCTTC. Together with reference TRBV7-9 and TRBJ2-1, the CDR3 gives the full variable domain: DTGVSQNPRHKITKRGQNVTFRCDPISEHNRLYWYRQTLGQGPEFLTYFQNEAQLEKSRLLSDRFSAERPKGSFSTLEIQRTEQGDSAMYLCASSSTTGLTAYEQFFGPGTRLTVL.

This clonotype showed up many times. The CDR3: CASSPGTSGNQPQHF. The CDR3 DNA reads as TGTGCCAGTAGTCCGGGGACTTCGGGCAATCAGCCCCAGCATTTT. V is TRBV19 and J is TRBJ1-5, with D possibly being TRBD1 (5 bases). The V and J ends lost 5 bases and 2 bases respectively, with 13 bases between them. Germline values: CDR1 LNHDA, CDR2 SQIVND (reference sequence). The CDR3 is made up of 15 amino acids.

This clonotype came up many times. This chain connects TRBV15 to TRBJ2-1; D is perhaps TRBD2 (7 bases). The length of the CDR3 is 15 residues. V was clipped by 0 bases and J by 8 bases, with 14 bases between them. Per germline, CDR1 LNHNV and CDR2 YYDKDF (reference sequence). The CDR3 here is CATSRDWGGGYEQFF. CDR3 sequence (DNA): TGTGCCACCAGCAGAGATTGGGGGGGCGGCTATGAGCAGTTCTTC.

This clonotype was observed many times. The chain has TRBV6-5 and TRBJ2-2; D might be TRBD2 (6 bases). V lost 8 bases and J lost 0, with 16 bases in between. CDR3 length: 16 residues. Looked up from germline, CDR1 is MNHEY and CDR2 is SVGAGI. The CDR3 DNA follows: TGTGCCAGCTTCAGGGAGCGGGCCTCGAACACCGGGGAGCTGTTTTTT. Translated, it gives CASFRERASNTGELFF.

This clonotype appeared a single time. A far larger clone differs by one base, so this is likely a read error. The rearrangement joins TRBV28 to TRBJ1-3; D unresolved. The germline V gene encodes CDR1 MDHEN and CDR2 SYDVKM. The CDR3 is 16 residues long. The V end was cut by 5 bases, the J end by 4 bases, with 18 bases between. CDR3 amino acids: CASSPTLGSGGNTIYF. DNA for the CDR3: TGTGCCAGCAGTCCCACCCTCGGTAGCGGAGGAAACACCATATATTTT.